The clone carrying this T cell receptor (beta chain) was detected many times. TCRdb recomputed calls from the reads with MiXCR, one row per CDR3 protein. The data contain around 450,000 distinct CDR3 sequences, around 10% of them seen just once; the ten biggest clones take up roughly 10%. These data originate in a study of T cell repertoires in cytomegalovirus infection. Study-level information: Public TCR beta signatures provided an indication of both CMV infection and a matching HLA type.

The CDR3 spans 13 residues. Germline V gives CDR1 MDHEN, CDR2 SYDVKM. Trimming cost V 3 bases and J 2 bases, with 6 bases left between them. Sequencing used PBMCs. This rearrangement joins TRBV28 to TRBJ2-3; D is undetermined. This TCR came from a human donor in good health (CMV status not recorded). Some clones in this sample may be carry-over from other donors' samples. In DNA, the CDR3 is TGTGCCAGCAGTTTTTACTACACAGATACGCAGTATTTT. Amino acid sequence: CASSFYYTDTQYF.